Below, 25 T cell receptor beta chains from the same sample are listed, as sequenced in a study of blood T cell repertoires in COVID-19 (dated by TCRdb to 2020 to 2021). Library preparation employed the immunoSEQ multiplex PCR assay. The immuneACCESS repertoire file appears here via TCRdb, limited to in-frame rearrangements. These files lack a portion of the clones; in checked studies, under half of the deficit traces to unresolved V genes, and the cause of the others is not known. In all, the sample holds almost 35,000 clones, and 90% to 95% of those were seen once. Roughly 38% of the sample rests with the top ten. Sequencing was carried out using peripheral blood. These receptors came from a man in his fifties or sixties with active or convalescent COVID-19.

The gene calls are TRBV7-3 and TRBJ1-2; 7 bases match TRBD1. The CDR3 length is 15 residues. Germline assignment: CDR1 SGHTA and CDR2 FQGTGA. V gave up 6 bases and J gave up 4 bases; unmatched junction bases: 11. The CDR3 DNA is TGTGCCAGCAGTTACACAGGGGTTGATAGCTATGGCTACACCTTC. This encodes CASSYTGVDSYGYTF.

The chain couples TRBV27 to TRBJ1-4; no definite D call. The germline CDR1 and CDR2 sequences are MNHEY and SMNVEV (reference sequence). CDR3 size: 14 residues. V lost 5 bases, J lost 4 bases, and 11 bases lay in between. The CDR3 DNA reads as TGTGCCAGCAGTCCACGAGGGCGTAATGAAAAACTGTTTTTT. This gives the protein CASSPRGRNEKLFF.

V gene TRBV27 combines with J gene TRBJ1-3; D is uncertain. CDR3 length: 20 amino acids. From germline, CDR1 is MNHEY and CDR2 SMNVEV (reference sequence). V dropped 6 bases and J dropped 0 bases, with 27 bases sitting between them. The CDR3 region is CASSPSISPIVGSSGNTIYF. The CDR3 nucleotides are TGTGCCAGCAGCCCCAGCATCTCGCCTATTGTCGGGAGCTCTGGAAACACCATATATTTT.

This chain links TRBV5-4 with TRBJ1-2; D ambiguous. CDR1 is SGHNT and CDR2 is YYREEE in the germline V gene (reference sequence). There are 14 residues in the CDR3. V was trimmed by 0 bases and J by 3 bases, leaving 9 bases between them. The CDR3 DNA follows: TGTGCCAGCAGCTTGGATGTCGGAGACTATGGCTACACCTTC. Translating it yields CASSLDVGDYGYTF.

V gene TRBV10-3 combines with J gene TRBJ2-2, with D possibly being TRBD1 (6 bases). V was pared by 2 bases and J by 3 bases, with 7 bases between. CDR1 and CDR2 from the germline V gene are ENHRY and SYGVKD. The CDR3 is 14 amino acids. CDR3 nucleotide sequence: TGTGCCATCAGTGAGCCAGGGGACACCGGGGAGCTGTTTTTT. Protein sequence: CAISEPGDTGELFF.

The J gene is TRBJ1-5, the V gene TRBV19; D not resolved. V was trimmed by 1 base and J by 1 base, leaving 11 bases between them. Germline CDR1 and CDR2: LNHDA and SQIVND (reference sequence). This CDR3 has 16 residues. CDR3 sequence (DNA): TGTGCCAGTAGTATAGGGGAGGCGGTGAGCAATCAGCCCCAGCATTTT. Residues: CASSIGEAVSNQPQHF.

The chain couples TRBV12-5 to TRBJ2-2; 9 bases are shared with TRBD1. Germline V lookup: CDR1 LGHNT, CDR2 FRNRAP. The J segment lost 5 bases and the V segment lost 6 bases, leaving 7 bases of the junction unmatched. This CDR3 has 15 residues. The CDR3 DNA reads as TGTGCTAGTGGACCCGGGACAGGGATAACCGGGGAGCTGTTTTTT. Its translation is CASGPGTGITGELFF.

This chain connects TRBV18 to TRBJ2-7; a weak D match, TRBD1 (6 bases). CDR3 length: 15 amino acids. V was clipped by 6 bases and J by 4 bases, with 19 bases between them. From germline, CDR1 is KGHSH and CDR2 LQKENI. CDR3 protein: CASSQTGGGGYEQYF. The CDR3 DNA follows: TGTGCCAGCTCGCAGACAGGCGGCGGTGGGTACGAGCAGTACTTC.

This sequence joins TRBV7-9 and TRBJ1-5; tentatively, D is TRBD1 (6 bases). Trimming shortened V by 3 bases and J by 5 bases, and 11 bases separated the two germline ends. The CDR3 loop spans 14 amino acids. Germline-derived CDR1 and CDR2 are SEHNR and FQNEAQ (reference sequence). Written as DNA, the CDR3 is TGTGCCAGCAGCTTGGGGGGGGCGGATCAGCCCCAGCATTTT. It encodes CASSLGGADQPQHF.

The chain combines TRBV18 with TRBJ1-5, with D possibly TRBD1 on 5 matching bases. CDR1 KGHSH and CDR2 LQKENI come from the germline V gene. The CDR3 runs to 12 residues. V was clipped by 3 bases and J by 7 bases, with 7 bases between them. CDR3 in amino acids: CASSPWGQPQHF. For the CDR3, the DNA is TGTGCCAGCTCACCTTGGGGCCAGCCCCAGCATTTT.

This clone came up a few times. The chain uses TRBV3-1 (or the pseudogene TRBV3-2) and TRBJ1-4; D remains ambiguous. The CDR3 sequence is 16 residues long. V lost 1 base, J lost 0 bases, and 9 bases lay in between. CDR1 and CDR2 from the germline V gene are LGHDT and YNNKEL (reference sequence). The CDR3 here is CASSQAQIATNEKLFF. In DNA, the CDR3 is TGTGCCAGCAGCCAAGCTCAGATTGCAACTAATGAAAAACTGTTTTTT.

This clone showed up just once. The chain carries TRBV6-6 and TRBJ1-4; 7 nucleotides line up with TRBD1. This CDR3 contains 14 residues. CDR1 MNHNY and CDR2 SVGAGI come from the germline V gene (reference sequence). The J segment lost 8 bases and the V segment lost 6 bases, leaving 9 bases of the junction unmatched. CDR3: CASSIQTGNEKLFF. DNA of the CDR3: TGTGCCAGCAGCATCCAGACAGGGAACGAAAAACTGTTTTTT.

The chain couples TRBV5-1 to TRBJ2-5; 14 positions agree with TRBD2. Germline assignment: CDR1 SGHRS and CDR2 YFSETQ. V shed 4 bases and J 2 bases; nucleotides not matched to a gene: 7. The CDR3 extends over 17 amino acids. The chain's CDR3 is CASSIGLAGGGQETQYF. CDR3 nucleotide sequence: TGCGCCAGCAGCATCGGACTAGCGGGGGGAGGGCAAGAGACCCAGTACTTC. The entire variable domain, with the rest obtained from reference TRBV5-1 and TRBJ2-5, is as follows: KAGVTQTPRYLIKTRGQQVTLSCSPISGHRSVSWYQQTPGQGLQFLFEYFSETQRNKGNFPGRFSGRQFSNSRSEMNVSTLELGDSALYLCASSIGLAGGGQETQYFGPGTRLLVL.

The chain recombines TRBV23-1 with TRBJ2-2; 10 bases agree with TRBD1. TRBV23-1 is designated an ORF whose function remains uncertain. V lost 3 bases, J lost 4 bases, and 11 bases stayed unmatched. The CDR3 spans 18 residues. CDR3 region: CASSQTTPGTGATGELFF. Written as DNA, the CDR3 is TGCGCCAGCAGTCAGACTACCCCCGGGACAGGGGCCACCGGGGAGCTGTTTTTT.

DNA for the CDR3: TGTGCCAGCAGCTCGACAAGGGGAAACACTGAAGCTTTCTTT. Protein sequence: CASSSTRGNTEAFF. The chain links TRBV7-9 to TRBJ1-1; maybe TRBD1 (5 bases). Deletions cut 4 bases from V and 2 bases from J, with 11 bases between. The CDR3 is 14 residues long. Germline V lookup: CDR1 SEHNR, CDR2 FQNEAQ (reference sequence).

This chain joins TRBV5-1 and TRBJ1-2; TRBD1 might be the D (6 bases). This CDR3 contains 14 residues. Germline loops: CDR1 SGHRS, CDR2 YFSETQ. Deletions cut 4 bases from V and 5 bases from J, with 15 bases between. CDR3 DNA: TGCGCCAGCAGCGCACTACAGGGATCTTATGGCTACACCTTC. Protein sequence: CASSALQGSYGYTF.

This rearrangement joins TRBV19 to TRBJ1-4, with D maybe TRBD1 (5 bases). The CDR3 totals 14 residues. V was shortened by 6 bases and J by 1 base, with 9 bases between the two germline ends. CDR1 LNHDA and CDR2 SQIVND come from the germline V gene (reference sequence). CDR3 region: CASSTQGTNEKLFF. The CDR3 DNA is TGTGCCAGTAGCACTCAGGGAACTAATGAAAAACTGTTTTTT.

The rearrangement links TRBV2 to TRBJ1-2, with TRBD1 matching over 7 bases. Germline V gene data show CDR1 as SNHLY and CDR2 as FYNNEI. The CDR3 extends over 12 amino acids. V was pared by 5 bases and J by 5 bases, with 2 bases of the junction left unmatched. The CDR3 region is CASSPQGYGYTF. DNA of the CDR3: TGTGCCAGCAGTCCACAGGGGTATGGCTACACCTTC.

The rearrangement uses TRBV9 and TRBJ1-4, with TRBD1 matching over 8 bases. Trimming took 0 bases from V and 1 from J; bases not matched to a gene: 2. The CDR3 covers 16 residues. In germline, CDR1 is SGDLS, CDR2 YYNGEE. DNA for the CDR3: TGTGCCAGCAGCGTAGGACAGGGGAGAACTAATGAAAAACTGTTTTTT. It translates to CASSVGQGRTNEKLFF.

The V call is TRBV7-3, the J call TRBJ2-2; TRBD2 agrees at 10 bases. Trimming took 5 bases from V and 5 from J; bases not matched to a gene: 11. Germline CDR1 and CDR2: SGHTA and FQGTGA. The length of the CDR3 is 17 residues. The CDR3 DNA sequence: TGTGCCAGCAGCCCCGGGGCTAGCGGGAGCTGGACCGGGGAGCTGTTTTTT. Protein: CASSPGASGSWTGELFF.

CDR3 coding DNA: TGCAGTGCTAGTCACCTGAGCGGGAGGAGCTACGAGCAGTACTTC. Protein sequence: CSASHLSGRSYEQYF. The chain uses TRBV20-1 and TRBJ2-7; TRBD2 matches 9 bases. Trimming removed 3 bases from V and 3 bases from J; junction bases left unmatched: 9. From germline, CDR1 is DFQATT and CDR2 SNEGSKA (reference sequence). The CDR3 is made up of 15 amino acids.

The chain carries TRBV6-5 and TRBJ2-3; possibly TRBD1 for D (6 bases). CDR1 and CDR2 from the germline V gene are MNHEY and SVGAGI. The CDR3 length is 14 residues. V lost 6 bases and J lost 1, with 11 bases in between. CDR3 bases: TGTGCCAGCAGACGCCCAGGGGGCACAGATACGCAGTATTTT. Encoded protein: CASRRPGGTDTQYF.

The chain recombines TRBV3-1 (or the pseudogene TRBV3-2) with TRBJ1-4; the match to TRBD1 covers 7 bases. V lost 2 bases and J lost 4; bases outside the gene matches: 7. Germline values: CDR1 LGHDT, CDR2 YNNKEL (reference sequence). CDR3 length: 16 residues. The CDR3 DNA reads TGTGCCAGCAGCCAACGTATGGCAGGGGGTAATGAAAAACTGTTTTTT. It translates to CASSQRMAGGNEKLFF.

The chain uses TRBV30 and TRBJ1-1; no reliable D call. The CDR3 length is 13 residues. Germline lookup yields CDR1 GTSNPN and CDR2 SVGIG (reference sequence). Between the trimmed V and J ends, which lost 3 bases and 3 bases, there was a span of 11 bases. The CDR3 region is CAWRSRRDTEAFF. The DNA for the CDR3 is TGTGCCTGGAGAAGTAGGAGGGACACTGAAGCTTTCTTT. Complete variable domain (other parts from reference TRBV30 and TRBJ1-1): SQTIHQWPATLVQPVGSPLSLECTVEGTSNPNLYWYRQAAGRGLQLLFYSVGIGQISSEVPQNLSASRPQDRQFILSSKKLLLSDSGFYLCAWRSRRDTEAFFGQGTRLTVV.

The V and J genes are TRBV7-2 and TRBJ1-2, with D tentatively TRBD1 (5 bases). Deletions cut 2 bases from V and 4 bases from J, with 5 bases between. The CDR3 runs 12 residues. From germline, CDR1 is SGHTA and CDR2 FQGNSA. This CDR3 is CASSLRGYGYTF. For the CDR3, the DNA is TGTGCCAGCAGCTTAAGGGGCTATGGCTACACCTTC. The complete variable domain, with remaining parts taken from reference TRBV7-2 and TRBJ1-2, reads GAGVSQSPSNKVTEKGKDVELRCDPISGHTALYWYRQSLGQGLEFLIYFQGNSAPDKSGLPSDRFSAERTGGSVSTLTIQRTQQEDSAVYLCASSLRGYGYTFGSGTRLTVV.